This T cell receptor beta chain emerged from a study of blood T cell repertoires in COVID-19. Study context: The analysed material was cDNA or gDNA that came from T cells, B-cell-depleted T cells, or PBMCs.

Participant-reported clinical history was the basis for cohort assignment. Before being deemed recovered, Cohort 3 donors had two negative PCRs, clearance, or symptom resolution. Germline assignment: CDR1 SGHAT and CDR2 FQNNGV. The ends were cut back, 1 base at V and 3 bases at J, with 9 bases in the middle. The CDR3 totals 14 residues. The table came from immunoSEQ multiplex PCR; TCRdb's copy has only in-frame clones and leaves some out. The table shows some 140,000 clones, with roughly four fifths occurring only once. The TCR originated in a man aged 50-60 years who had recovered from COVID-19. V usage is TRBV11-2 and J usage is TRBJ1-1, with D maybe TRBD1 (5 bases). Sequencing was done on a sample of PBMCs or T cells enriched from blood (not recorded which). The CDR3 here is CASSLVDRYTEAFF. DNA for the CDR3: TGTGCCAGCAGCTTAGTCGACAGATACACTGAAGCTTTCTTT.